A single sample gave rise to the 27 T cell receptor beta chains below, sequenced in a study of blood T cell repertoires in COVID-19. Method: immunoSEQ multiplex PCR; TCRdb's copy keeps in-frame clones and lacks some. The sample has fewer than 35,000 clones, just over 85% seen once; the top ten hold 6% to 8.5%. Sequences were obtained from peripheral blood. The receptors were gathered from a woman in her forties or fifties with active COVID-19.

The V gene is TRBV3-1 (or the pseudogene TRBV3-2), the J gene TRBJ1-6, with 7 bases matching TRBD1. In germline, CDR1 is LGHDT, CDR2 YNNKEL (reference sequence). V was clipped by 0 bases and J by 8 bases; unmatched bases: 7. The CDR3 extends over 16 amino acids. CDR3 residues: CASSQEQGRGDSPLHF. The CDR3 region has the DNA TGTGCCAGCAGCCAAGAACAGGGGCGCGGGGATTCACCCCTCCACTTT.

The J gene is TRBJ2-1, the V gene TRBV5-1; TRBD2 aligns across 10 bases. V shed 7 bases and J 9 bases; nucleotides not matched to a gene: 7. The germline V gene has CDR1 SGHRS and CDR2 YFSETQ. The CDR3 is made up of 13 amino acids. CDR3 amino acids: CASHTSGRGEQFF. The CDR3 region has the DNA TGCGCCAGCCACACGAGCGGGAGGGGTGAGCAGTTCTTC.

This clone was counted between two and nine times. The same CDR3 arises from other DNA sequences in this sample as well. V usage is TRBV19 and J usage is TRBJ2-7, with TRBD2 matching 10 bases. The CDR3 is 15 amino acids. J was trimmed by 0 bases and V by 5 bases; bases with no gene match: 4. CDR1 and CDR2 from the germline V gene are LNHDA and SQIVND (reference sequence). In nucleotides, the CDR3 is TGTGCCAGTAGTTCCCGGACTAGCGGCTCCTACGAGCAGTACTTC. Its protein is CASSSRTSGSYEQYF.

V gene TRBV6-5 combines with J gene TRBJ1-2, with D perhaps matching TRBD1 (5 bases). The CDR3 has 15 residues. Germline V gene sequence: CDR1 MNHEY, CDR2 SVGAGI. Trimming removed 6 bases at V and 4 bases at J, with 18 bases between. CDR3 residues: CASSPTSGTTYGYTF. The CDR3 DNA follows: TGTGCCAGCAGCCCCACCTCCGGGACTACCTATGGCTACACCTTC.

The chain joins TRBV28 to TRBJ1-1; 7 nucleotides agree with TRBD1. Trimming removed 4 bases from V and 5 bases from J; junction bases left unmatched: 4. This CDR3 has 13 amino acids. Germline CDR1 is MDHEN and CDR2 is SYDVKM. CDR3 sequence reads: CASSSMTGTEAFF. In DNA form, the CDR3 reads TGTGCCAGCAGTTCAATGACAGGGACTGAAGCTTTCTTT.

CDR3 DNA: TGTGCCAGCAGCTTAGGACAGGGAGGTAAAGATACGCAGTATTTT. Translating it yields CASSLGQGGKDTQYF. This chain uses TRBV11-2 with TRBJ2-3, with D tentatively TRBD1 (7 bases). Trimming cost V 1 base and J 5 bases, with 13 bases left between them. The germline V gene encodes CDR1 SGHAT and CDR2 FQNNGV. CDR3 size: 15 residues.

The V and J genes are TRBV5-4 and TRBJ1-4, with 11 bases lining up with TRBD1. V lost 4 bases to trimming and J lost 8 bases; unmatched junction nucleotides: 7. The CDR3 runs to 15 residues. The germline V gene has CDR1 SGHNT and CDR2 YYREEE (reference sequence). In DNA, the CDR3 is TGTGCCAGCAGCGCGACCGGGACAGGGGGAGAAAAACTGTTTTTT. Translating gives CASSATGTGGEKLFF.

V and J are TRBV29-1 and TRBJ2-5; 8 nucleotides align to TRBD1. Germline values: CDR1 SQVTM, CDR2 ANQGSEA. V shed 5 bases and J 5 bases; nucleotides not matched to a gene: 7. The CDR3 loop spans 13 amino acids. CDR3 residues: CSVPRQGMETQYF. Here the CDR3 DNA reads TGCAGCGTTCCAAGACAGGGGATGGAGACCCAGTACTTC.

The chain couples TRBV18 to TRBJ2-1; TRBD2 aligns across 7 bases. After removal of 5 bases from V and 7 bases from J, the junction contained 14 bases not matched to a gene. CDR3 size: 16 residues. The V gene's germline CDR1 is KGHSH and CDR2 LQKENI. The CDR3 nucleotides read TGTGCCAGCTCATCAAGACTAAGCGGGACGGGGAATGAGCAGTTCTTC. Its protein product is CASSSRLSGTGNEQFF.

This chain connects TRBV3-1 (or the pseudogene TRBV3-2) to TRBJ2-7; TRBD1 is a possible D gene (5 bases). The ends were cut back, 4 bases at V and 7 bases at J, with 17 bases in the middle. The CDR3 totals 14 residues. Germline lookup yields CDR1 LGHDT and CDR2 YNNKEL (reference sequence). The CDR3 nucleotides read TGTGCCAGCAGCCTAAGGGGTCGGGCGTGGGAGCAGTACTTC. Translation: CASSLRGRAWEQYF.

The chain joins TRBV10-3 to TRBJ1-5, with 7 bases aligning to TRBD1. From germline, CDR1 is ENHRY and CDR2 SYGVKD. The CDR3 length is 14 residues. After removal of 10 bases from V and 3 bases from J, the junction contained 9 bases not matched to a gene. CDR3 bases: TGTGCCACCGCACAGGGGATGAACAATCAGCCCCAGCATTTT. Translating gives CATAQGMNNQPQHF.

The genes are TRBV24-1 and TRBJ2-3; 7 bases align to TRBD2. V lost 0 bases to trimming and J lost 7 bases; unmatched junction nucleotides: 6. In germline, CDR1 is KGHDR, CDR2 SFDVKD. The CDR3 is 15 residues long. The CDR3 loop is CATSDLRGGAHTQYF. CDR3 nucleotide sequence: TGTGCCACCAGTGATTTGCGGGGAGGGGCCCATACGCAGTATTTT.

This clone was recorded only once. The rearrangement links TRBV5-1 to TRBJ2-1; TRBD2 matches at 11 bases. The junction had 0 bases not matched to a gene; V was cut back by 0 bases and J by 1 base. This CDR3 has 16 residues. Germline assignment: CDR1 SGHRS and CDR2 YFSETQ. CDR3 coding DNA: TGCGCCAGCAGCTTGGGACTAGCGGGGTCCTACAATGAGCAGTTCTTC. Protein: CASSLGLAGSYNEQFF.

The chain joins TRBV11-2 to TRBJ2-1, with D unresolved. V lost 4 bases and J 0 bases, leaving 7 bases between the germline ends. Germline V gives CDR1 SGHAT, CDR2 FQNNGV. This CDR3 spans 14 amino acids. The CDR3 DNA sequence: TGTGCCAGCAGCTACAGAAGCTCCTACAATGAGCAGTTCTTC. Translating it yields CASSYRSSYNEQFF.

V gene TRBV5-1 combines with J gene TRBJ2-3; 8 nucleotides match TRBD2. Germline trimming cut 0 bases from V and 0 bases from J; bases unmatched to any gene: 3. CDR3 length: 16 amino acids. CDR1 and CDR2 (germline): SGHRS, YFSETQ. In DNA form, the CDR3 reads TGCGCCAGCAGCTTGGATCTAGCGGGCAGCACAGATACGCAGTATTTT. Its protein is CASSLDLAGSTDTQYF.

The count of this clone is one. The chain joins TRBV7-2 to TRBJ2-7; perhaps TRBD2 as D (5 bases). The germline V and J ends were trimmed by 0 bases and 2 bases, with 11 bases remaining between them. Per germline, CDR1 SGHTA and CDR2 FQGNSA. This CDR3 spans 15 amino acids. This CDR3 is CASSLALALAYEQYF. CDR3 bases: TGTGCCAGCAGCTTAGCGCTAGCCTTGGCCTACGAGCAGTACTTC.

The V gene is TRBV19, the J gene TRBJ2-1, with TRBD2 matching over 14 bases. The length of the CDR3 is 18 residues. V lost 7 bases, J lost 5 bases, and 13 bases stayed unmatched. Per the germline V gene, CDR1 is LNHDA and CDR2 is SQIVND (reference sequence). The DNA of the CDR3 is TGTGCCAGTACGACCGGGACTAGCGGGAGTCGGTACGACAATGAGCAGTTCTTC. Protein product: CASTTGTSGSRYDNEQFF.

The DNA for the CDR3 is TGTGCCAGCAGTCTTCAGGGTCAGCCCCAGCATTTT. Translated: CASSLQGQPQHF. The chain recombines TRBV28 with TRBJ1-5, with a weak D call TRBD1 (5 bases). CDR1 is MDHEN, CDR2 SYDVKM, per germline. With 5 bases removed from V and 6 bases from J, the gap between germline ends came to 8 bases. The CDR3 sequence is 12 residues long.

The gene calls are TRBV5-1 and TRBJ2-3; 11 positions agree with TRBD2. Germline CDR1 is SGHRS and CDR2 is YFSETQ. The CDR3 runs 16 residues. Unmatched junction bases numbered 6, after V lost 4 bases and J lost 2 bases. CDR3 sequence (DNA): TGCGCCAGCAGCGTCGGACTAGCGGGCTACACAGATACGCAGTATTTT. This gives the protein CASSVGLAGYTDTQYF.

This clone appeared a single time. The chain couples TRBV30 to TRBJ2-1; D possibly corresponds to TRBD1 (6 bases). The CDR3 extends over 14 amino acids. Germline lookup yields CDR1 GTSNPN and CDR2 SVGIG (reference sequence). V shed 0 bases and J shed 6 bases, with 12 bases lying between them. CDR3 in DNA: TGTGCCTGGAGTGTCCAGGGGCCCCTCAATGAGCAGTTCTTC. Encoded protein: CAWSVQGPLNEQFF.

The V gene is TRBV15, the J gene TRBJ2-3; 7 bases align to TRBD1. Germline V gene lookup returns CDR1 LNHNV and CDR2 YYDKDF (reference sequence). V lost 3 bases, J lost 1 base, and 7 bases stayed unmatched. This CDR3 spans 16 amino acids. This CDR3 reads CATSSEQGLRTDTQYF. CDR3 sequence (DNA): TGTGCCACCAGCAGCGAACAGGGGCTTCGCACAGATACGCAGTATTTT.

This chain joins TRBV19 and TRBJ2-5; TRBD1 is a possible D gene (6 bases). Between the trimmed V and J ends, which lost 4 bases and 9 bases, there was a span of 12 bases. Germline V gene sequence: CDR1 LNHDA, CDR2 SQIVND (reference sequence). This CDR3 has 12 residues. CDR3 in amino acids: CASSTYREAQYF. In DNA, the CDR3 is TGTGCCAGTAGTACCTACAGGGAAGCCCAGTACTTC.

The J gene is TRBJ1-1, the V gene TRBV18, with 7 bases fitting TRBD1. This CDR3 contains 15 residues. Germline V gene sequence: CDR1 KGHSH, CDR2 LQKENI. V gave up 4 bases and J gave up 1 base; unmatched junction bases: 6. CDR3 sequence reads: CASSLTGDSNTEAFF. As DNA, the CDR3 is TGTGCCAGCTCACTCACAGGGGACTCGAACACTGAAGCTTTCTTT.

This chain links TRBV6-5 with TRBJ2-7; 7 nucleotides agree with TRBD1. Germline lookup yields CDR1 MNHEY and CDR2 SVGAGI. V gave up 7 bases and J gave up 1 base; unmatched junction bases: 7. CDR3 length equals 14 residues. Written as DNA, the CDR3 is TGTGCCAGCACTTCCGGGACAGCTTCCTACGAGCAGTACTTC. Translated, it gives CASTSGTASYEQYF.

The gene calls are TRBV7-8 and TRBJ2-3, with 7 bases identical to TRBD2. CDR3 size: 14 residues. J lost 6 bases, V lost 2 bases, and 5 bases had no gene match. The germline CDR1 and CDR2 sequences are SGHVS and FQNEAQ. The CDR3 loop is CASSLRGEGDTQYF. CDR3 nucleotide sequence: TGTGCCAGCAGCTTACGGGGGGAGGGGGATACGCAGTATTTT.

V and J are TRBV28 and TRBJ1-1; 7 nucleotides agree with TRBD1. Germline V gives CDR1 MDHEN, CDR2 SYDVKM. The CDR3 covers 16 residues. Losses at the gene ends were 5 bases for V and 1 base for J; bases not matched to a gene: 10. The CDR3: CASSPAPGTANTEAFF. The CDR3 DNA reads TGTGCCAGCAGTCCAGCCCCCGGGACAGCGAACACTGAAGCTTTCTTT.

The chain couples TRBV3-1 (or the pseudogene TRBV3-2) to TRBJ2-7; 10 bases align to TRBD2. This CDR3 spans 15 amino acids. Germline trimming cut 2 bases from V and 7 bases from J; bases unmatched to any gene: 8. Germline values: CDR1 LGHDT, CDR2 YNNKEL (reference sequence). CDR3 sequence (DNA): TGTGCCAGCAGCCAAAAAGCGGGAGGGCCAGGGGAGCAGTACTTC. Translation gives CASSQKAGGPGEQYF.